The 23 T cell receptor beta chains below come from one sample, sequenced in a study of T cells after yellow fever vaccination (dated by TCRdb to about 2019). In the paper's terms, the treatment or condition label means: live attenuated yellow fever vaccine strain. Receptor amplification or capture employed 5' RACE. Sequenced using an Illumina HiSeq 2500. The public reads were reanalyzed by TCRdb: fastp trimming at Q25, MiXCR alignment, in-frame beta chains only. Each entry merges the rows of one CDR3 protein and shows their most common DNA and genes. This sample gives almost 600,000 distinct CDR3 sequences in total; roughly 14% of them show up just once. Over 12% of the sample rests with the top ten. The material was PBMCs, obtained on the day of the yellow fever booster vaccination. These TCRs come from a man aged 30 to 45 who received the YFV17D yellow fever vaccine.

This clonotype was detected only a few times. The J gene is TRBJ2-7, the V gene TRBV7-2, with 7 bases fitting TRBD1. CDR1 SGHTA and CDR2 FQGNSA come from the germline V gene. V shed 4 bases and J 7 bases; nucleotides not matched to a gene: 13. The CDR3 contains 15 residues. CDR3 region: CASSSRTGLKAEQYF. The CDR3, as DNA: TGTGCCAGCAGCTCCCGGACAGGCCTAAAGGCGGAGCAGTACTTC.

This chain connects TRBV14 to TRBJ2-7, with D perhaps matching TRBD1 (6 bases). The germline V and J ends were trimmed by 6 bases and 2 bases, with 11 bases remaining between them. The CDR3 extends over 13 amino acids. CDR1 is SGHDN and CDR2 is FVKESK in the germline V gene. This CDR3 reads CASSQGNAYEQYF. The CDR3 DNA reads as TGTGCCAGCAGTCAGGGGAACGCCTACGAGCAGTACTTC.

V usage is TRBV19 and J usage is TRBJ2-1; 10 nucleotides line up with TRBD1. Germline CDR1 is LNHDA and CDR2 is SQIVND (reference sequence). J was trimmed by 4 bases and V by 10 bases; bases with no gene match: 7. The CDR3 contains 14 residues. The DNA of the CDR3 is TGTGCCATTGGGACGGGACAGGGGTACAATGAGCAGTTCTTC. Its translation is CAIGTGQGYNEQFF. Combining the CDR3 with reference TRBV19 and TRBJ2-1 gives the whole variable domain DGGITQSPKYLFRKEGQNVTLSCEQNLNHDAMYWYRQDPGQGLRLIYYSQIVNDFQKGDIAEGYSVSREKKESFPLTVTSAQKNPTAFYLCAIGTGQGYNEQFFGPGTRLTVL.

This clonotype showed up just a few times. The rearrangement uses TRBV12-3 or TRBV12-4 and TRBJ1-4, with 7 bases fitting TRBD1. Trimming cost V 3 bases and J 8 bases; bases outside gene matches: 3. The CDR3 length is 13 residues. The CDR3 spells CASSFRQGEKLFF. The CDR3 DNA reads as TGTGCCAGCAGTTTCCGACAGGGAGAAAAACTGTTTTTT.

This clonotype was observed a handful of times. The J gene is TRBJ1-1, the V gene TRBV6-2 or TRBV6-3; D ambiguous. The length of the CDR3 is 15 residues. Looked up from germline, CDR1 is MNHEY and CDR2 is SVGEGT. V dropped 0 bases and J dropped 0 bases, with 8 bases sitting between them. The CDR3 bases are TGTGCCAGCAGTTACTCGTTCAGGTTGAACACTGAAGCTTTCTTT. The encoded protein is CASSYSFRLNTEAFF.

This chain's CDR3 is CASSSDRRGTQYF. The CDR3 DNA reads as TGTGCCAGCAGCTCGGATCGCCGGGGTACGCAGTATTTT. The chain has TRBV7-2 and TRBJ2-3; D possibly corresponds to TRBD2 (5 bases). The V end lost 4 bases, the J end lost 8 bases, and 13 bases lay between the germline ends. Germline V gives CDR1 SGHTA, CDR2 FQGNSA. This CDR3 has 13 amino acids.

This clonotype has ten or more counts. The chain links TRBV20-1 to TRBJ1-1; D unclear. Germline V gene data show CDR1 as DFQATT and CDR2 as SNEGSKA (reference sequence). Trimming cost V 5 bases and J 1 base, with 14 bases left between them. The CDR3 loop spans 14 amino acids. The CDR3 bases are TGCAGTGCTCCCCGGTATACCGCGAACACTGAAGCTTTCTTT. Protein: CSAPRYTANTEAFF.

This chain links TRBV7-2 with TRBJ2-2; D not resolved. V was pared by 1 base and J by 5 bases, with 5 bases between. The length of the CDR3 is 13 residues. Germline assignment: CDR1 SGHTA and CDR2 FQGNSA. For the CDR3, the DNA is TGTGCCAGCAGCTTAGAACTTACCGGGGAGCTGTTTTTT. Amino acid sequence: CASSLELTGELFF. Combining the CDR3 with reference TRBV7-2 and TRBJ2-2 gives the whole variable domain GAGVSQSPSNKVTEKGKDVELRCDPISGHTALYWYRQSLGQGLEFLIYFQGNSAPDKSGLPSDRFSAERTGGSVSTLTIQRTQQEDSAVYLCASSLELTGELFFGEGSRLTVL.

The V gene is TRBV12-3 or TRBV12-4, the J gene TRBJ1-6; tentatively, D is TRBD1 (5 bases). The CDR3 is 14 amino acids. Trimming removed 5 bases at V and 12 bases at J, with 17 bases between. The CDR3 DNA reads TGTGCCAGCAGTCCTCTGACCGGGGGGGGACCCCTCCACTTT. It yields the protein CASSPLTGGGPLHF.

The J gene is TRBJ2-1, the V gene TRBV6-5; 8 nucleotides match TRBD1. CDR1 MNHEY and CDR2 SVGAGI come from the germline V gene. The ends lost 7 bases at V and 6 bases at J; junction bases unmatched: 11. The length of the CDR3 is 15 residues. This chain's CDR3 is CASISGGLGVNEQFF. The CDR3 DNA reads TGTGCCAGCATTTCAGGGGGCCTGGGGGTCAATGAGCAGTTCTTC.

The chain has TRBV20-1 and TRBJ2-7; 9 bases agree with TRBD2. V shed 5 bases, J shed 4 bases, and the junction held 12 bases outside the gene matches. Germline V gene lookup returns CDR1 DFQATT and CDR2 SNEGSKA (reference sequence). CDR3 size: 15 residues. This chain's CDR3 is CSAPLTLAGLYEQYF. The CDR3 DNA reads TGCAGTGCTCCTTTAACGCTAGCGGGGCTATACGAGCAGTACTTC.

V gene TRBV5-6 combines with J gene TRBJ1-5; 8 bases align to TRBD1. Germline values: CDR1 SGHDT, CDR2 YYEEEE. The trim removed 6 bases at V and 0 bases at J, leaving 5 bases unmatched. CDR3 size: 15 residues. The CDR3: CASTRTGYSNQPQHF. The CDR3 DNA follows: TGTGCCAGCACCCGGACAGGGTATAGCAATCAGCCCCAGCATTTT. The full variable domain, completed using reference TRBV5-6 and TRBJ1-5, is DAGVTQSPTHLIKTRGQQVTLRCSPKSGHDTVSWYQQALGQGPQFIFQYYEEEERQRGNFPDRFSGHQFPNYSSELNVNALLLGDSALYLCASTRTGYSNQPQHFGDGTRLSIL.

The rearrangement links TRBV18 to TRBJ2-3; the D is unclear. The V gene lost 2 bases and the J gene lost 0 bases, with 9 bases spanning the gap. Germline V lookup: CDR1 KGHSH, CDR2 LQKENI. The CDR3 is 15 residues long. DNA for the CDR3: TGTGCCAGCTCACCATCCGTCGGTAGCACAGATACGCAGTATTTT. It codes for CASSPSVGSTDTQYF.

The chain combines TRBV19 with TRBJ2-2; 10 bases align to TRBD1. The CDR3 has 14 residues. CDR1 LNHDA and CDR2 SQIVND come from the germline V gene (reference sequence). With 10 bases clipped from V and 6 bases from J, the junction kept 8 bases outside the gene matches. The CDR3 nucleotides are TGTGCCACCCTTGGACAGGGGGTACCCGGGGAGCTGTTTTTT. Its protein is CATLGQGVPGELFF.

This clonotype was counted only a few times. The chain is built from TRBV19 and TRBJ2-3; D remains unclear. There are 13 residues in the CDR3. The germline V gene encodes CDR1 LNHDA and CDR2 SQIVND (reference sequence). The V end was cut by 5 bases, the J end by 6 bases, with 12 bases between. CDR3 amino acids: CASSSGLSDTQYF. CDR3 nucleotide sequence: TGTGCCAGTAGTTCGGGTCTTTCGGATACGCAGTATTTT.

The chain carries TRBV15 and TRBJ2-7; D gene ambiguous. The CDR3 contains 15 residues. V gave up 0 bases and J gave up 2 bases, with 11 bases separating them. CDR1 LNHNV and CDR2 YYDKDF come from the germline V gene (reference sequence). The CDR3 loop reads CATSRDPAGTYEQYF. The DNA for the CDR3 is TGTGCCACCAGCAGAGATCCCGCCGGAACCTACGAGCAGTACTTC.

This clonotype showed up just a few times. The rearrangement joins TRBV7-2 to TRBJ2-2; no clear D gene. Per germline, CDR1 SGHTA and CDR2 FQGNSA. V was trimmed by 3 bases and J by 9 bases, leaving 11 bases between them. The CDR3 covers 13 residues. In nucleotides, the CDR3 is TGTGCCAGCAGCTTTAAGGGTGGGAGGGAGCTGTTTTTT. Its translation is CASSFKGGRELFF.

The rearrangement uses TRBV24-1 and TRBJ2-1; 8 bases map to TRBD2. V gave up 9 bases and J gave up 7 bases; unmatched junction bases: 1. This CDR3 has 11 amino acids. Germline V gene lookup returns CDR1 KGHDR and CDR2 SFDVKD. CDR3 coding DNA: TGTGCCACCCAGCGGGAGAATGAGCAGTTCTTC. Its translation is CATQRENEQFF.

The rearrangement joins TRBV5-6 to TRBJ2-7; D may be TRBD1 (6 bases). The CDR3 length is 15 residues. Trimming left V 1 base short and J 0 bases short, with 11 bases between. Germline V CDR1 and CDR2: SGHDT, YYEEEE. In nucleotides, the CDR3 is TGTGCCAGCAGCTTGAGGGGGTCCCCCTCCTACGAGCAGTACTTC. Its translation: CASSLRGSPSYEQYF.

The chain has TRBV3-1 and TRBJ1-1; 8 positions agree with TRBD1. This CDR3 has 14 residues. The J segment lost 5 bases and the V segment lost 1 base, leaving 3 bases of the junction unmatched. Per germline, CDR1 LGHDT and CDR2 YNNKEL (reference sequence). The CDR3 DNA reads as TGTGCCAGCAGCCAAGTCGACAGGGGAACTGAAGCTTTCTTT. Translation: CASSQVDRGTEAFF.

J is TRBJ1-2 and V is TRBV27, with 9 nucleotides matching TRBD1. Germline lookup yields CDR1 MNHEY and CDR2 SMNVEV (reference sequence). The CDR3 runs to 14 residues. Germline trimming cut 5 bases from V and 8 bases from J; bases unmatched to any gene: 9. This CDR3 reads CASSPDRGLLGYTF. The CDR3 DNA follows: TGTGCCAGCAGTCCGGACAGGGGCTTATTAGGCTACACCTTC.

This clonotype appeared many times. The chain employs TRBV6-1 and TRBJ2-2; D uncertain. The V end lost 10 bases, the J end lost 2 bases, and 11 bases lay between the germline ends. The length of the CDR3 is 13 residues. Germline values: CDR1 MNHNS, CDR2 SASEGT. The CDR3 nucleotides read TGTGCCACCGATAAAGCTAACACCGGGGAGCTGTTTTTT. Residues: CATDKANTGELFF.

The V and J genes are TRBV20-1 and TRBJ2-7; the D is unclear. The CDR3 totals 11 residues. Trimming removed 3 bases from V and 4 bases from J, with 7 bases in between. Germline values: CDR1 DFQATT, CDR2 SNEGSKA (reference sequence). CDR3 region: CSASDGYEQYF. The CDR3 coding sequence is TGCAGTGCTAGTGACGGATACGAGCAGTACTTC.